The rows below give T cell receptor beta chains drawn from one sample of a study of shared clonotypes between healthy human individuals. Repertoires were generated with immunoSEQ multiplex PCR, while TCRdb's copy carries only in-frame clones and drops some. Among 850,000 to 1,200,000 clones listed, 65% to 80% were seen once. The sample consisted of memory CD4+ T cells sorted from blood. All receptors come from a young man in good health. Each CDR3 is given with its conserved first and last residue. D genes are given only for firm matches. Not every row has a clone size; where given, it reads once, few, many or a size class.

>.|TRBJ1-4|TRBV5-8|.
TGTGCCAGCAGCCTACAGGGTCCGCGTGAAAAACTGTTTTTT
CASSLQGPREKLFF
>.|TRBJ2-2|TRBV2|.
TGTGCCAGCAGGGGGGGAGTTGAAACCGGGGAGCTGTTTTTT
CASRGGVETGELFF
>.|TRBJ1-1|TRBV11-3|few
TGTGCCAGCAGCTTAGCTCCGAACACTGAAGCTTTCTTT
CASSLAPNTEAFF
>.|TRBJ1-1|TRBV10-3|.
TGTGCCATCAGCGGAGCGTGGAACACTGAAGCTTTCTTT
CAISGAWNTEAFF
>.|TRBJ2-4|TRBV5-1|.
TGCGCCAGCAGCCCCGGGACGGGGTTAGACATTCAGTACTTC
CASSPGTGLDIQYF
>.|TRBJ2-7|TRBV18|once
TGTGCCAGCTGCCCGACAGGCTCTTCCTACGAGCAGTACTTC
CASCPTGSSYEQYF
>TRBD2|TRBJ2-5|TRBV11-2|.
TGTGCCAGCAGCTTCGATCTAGCGGGAGGGCGAGAGCAGTACTTC
CASSFDLAGGREQYF
>TRBD1|TRBJ1-4|TRBV7-2|.
TGTGCCAGCAGCTTAGTGCCAGGGGGGAATGAAAAACTGTTTTTT
CASSLVPGGNEKLFF
>.|TRBJ2-2|TRBV7-2|.
TGTGCCAGCAGCTCTCGACAGGTCAACACCGGGGAGCTGTTTTTT
CASSSRQVNTGELFF
>TRBD1|TRBJ2-7|TRBV10-3|once
TGTGCCACCCTTTCGGACAGGTTGCTGACCGAGCAGTACTTC
CATLSDRLLTEQYF
>.|TRBJ1-5|TRBV28|.
TGTGCCAGCAAAAAAGCCCAAATGCAGGGAAATCAGCCCCAGCATTTT
CASKKAQMQGNQPQHF
>TRBD1|TRBJ1-4|TRBV5-7|.
TGTGCCAGCAGCGGAGGGGAGGGGGCGGTTCTGAATGAAAAACTGTTTTTT
CASSGGEGAVLNEKLFF
>TRBD1|TRBJ2-4|TRBV5-1|once
TGCGCCAGCAGCTCAGGGGGCGCGAAAAACATTCAGTACTTC
CASSSGGAKNIQYF
>TRBD1|TRBJ1-4|TRBV7-2|.
TGTGCCAGCAGCCTCCTCCCGGGACAGGGGGCTGAAAAACTGTTTTTT
CASSLLPGQGAEKLFF
>.|TRBJ2-1|TRBV2|.
TGTGCCAGCAGTCCGACAGCCGTCTCCTACAATGAGCAGTTCTTC
CASSPTAVSYNEQFF
>TRBD1|TRBJ1-4|TRBV19|many
TGTGCAACGGCGGGACAGGGGTATGAAAAACTGTTTTTT
CATAGQGYEKLFF
>.|TRBJ2-3|TRBV25-1|.
TGTGCCAGCAGTGAACCGCCCCATGGGGTAGATACGCAGTATTTT
CASSEPPHGVDTQYF
>.|TRBJ2-3|TRBV7-9|.
TGTGCCAGCAGCTTTCAGAGAGATACGCAGTATTTT
CASSFQRDTQYF
>TRBD1|TRBJ2-5|TRBV27|.
TGTGCCAGCAGTCGACCCCCAGGGGGCCTAGAGACCCAGTACTTC
CASSRPPGGLETQYF
>.|TRBJ1-2|TRBV6-6|few
TGTGCCAGCAGTTTAGAGGGTGGCTACACCTTC
CASSLEGGYTF
>.|TRBJ2-4|TRBV7-9|.
TGTGCCAGCAGTCTTACGGACATTCAGTACTTC
CASSLTDIQYF
>.|TRBJ1-3|TRBV5-6|once
TGTGCCAGCGTGGCTTTCTCTGGAAACACCATATATTTT
CASVAFSGNTIYF
>.|TRBJ1-2|TRBV4-2|few
TGTGCCAGCAGCCAAGAGACGGGAGACTATGGCTACACCTTC
CASSQETGDYGYTF
>TRBD1|TRBJ2-4|TRBV15|.
TGTGCCACCAGCCCTTCGACAGGGCCCAAAAACATTCAGTACTTC
CATSPSTGPKNIQYF
>.|TRBJ1-1|TRBV13|.
TGTGCCAGCAGCTTAGGCGGGAGGGGGATGGGGGCTTTCTTT
CASSLGGRGMGAFF
>.|TRBJ1-4|TRBV14|.
TGTGCCAGCAGCCAAGCAAAGGGGGGGGCCGAAAAACTGTTTTTT
CASSQAKGGAEKLFF
>.|TRBJ2-5|TRBV5-6|.
TGTGCCAGCAGCTTGATGGGGACCCAGTACTTC
CASSLMGTQYF
>.|TRBJ1-1|TRBV11-2|.
TGTGCCAGCAGCTTAGGTTACTTTACAGGGAGTGACACTGAAGCTTTCTTT
CASSLGYFTGSDTEAFF
>.|TRBJ2-3|TRBV6-5|.
TGTGCCAGCAGGATTAGTTGGAACACAGATACGCAGTATTTT
CASRISWNTDTQYF
>.|TRBJ1-1|TRBV28|.
TGTGCCAGCAGTTTTCCCCCCGGGGGGGAAGCTTTCTTT
CASSFPPGGEAFF
>.|TRBJ2-3|TRBV5-4|.
TGTGCCAGCAGCGCCGGTCAACCAAGCACAGATACGCAGTATTTT
CASSAGQPSTDTQYF
>.|TRBJ2-7|TRBV9|.
TGTGCCAGCAGCGTAGAAGCCGGATTTGGAGAGCAGTACTTC
CASSVEAGFGEQYF
>TRBD1|TRBJ2-1|TRBV2|.
TGTGCCAGCAGACTGGACAGGGGGCTGGGACTCCAGTTCTTC
CASRLDRGLGLQFF
>.|TRBJ1-4|TRBV18|.
TGTGCCAGCTCACCACCGTCCAGGGTGGGCGAAAAACTGTTTTTT
CASSPPSRVGEKLFF
>.|TRBJ2-5|TRBV4-1|.
TGCGCCAGCAGCCAAGACTTCGGGGGCGGAATGATGGAGACCCAGTACTTC
CASSQDFGGGMMETQYF
>TRBD1|TRBJ2-2|TRBV7-9|.
TGTGCCAGCAGCCCGGGACAGAGGGAGCTGTTTTTT
CASSPGQRELFF
>TRBD1|TRBJ2-7|TRBV5-1|.
TGCGCCAGCAGCTCCGGACAGGGAAGGGTCTACGAGCAGTACTTC
CASSSGQGRVYEQYF
>TRBD2|TRBJ2-7|TRBV6-6|.
TGTGCCAGCAGCTACTCGGGACTACCCTCCTACGAGCAGTACTTC
CASSYSGLPSYEQYF
>.|TRBJ2-2|TRBV15|once
TGTGCCACCAGCAGAGATAGGGCCAGGGGAACGGCCGGGGAGCTGTTTTTT
CATSRDRARGTAGELFF
>TRBD1|TRBJ2-6|TRBV18|.
TGTGCCAGCTCACTGGGACAGGGGCACTCTGGGGCCAACGTCCTGACTTTC
CASSLGQGHSGANVLTF
>TRBD1|TRBJ2-7|TRBV18|.
TGTGCCAGCTCACCGGGACAGGTCAGCTCCTACGAGCAGTACTTC
CASSPGQVSSYEQYF
>TRBD2|TRBJ2-1|TRBV7-2|.
TGTGCCAGCAGCCCCCAAAGGGACTATGGGTTCTTC
CASSPQRDYGFF
>TRBD1|TRBJ2-7|TRBV6-1|.
TGTGCCAGCCTGACAGACAGGGGCCAAGGAGTGAATCAGTACTTC
CASLTDRGQGVNQYF
>.|TRBJ1-2|TRBV6-1|once
TGTGCCAGCAGTGTCCAGGCGGGGAACTATGGCTACACCTTC
CASSVQAGNYGYTF
>.|TRBJ2-3|TRBV18|.
TGTGCCAGCTCACCACAGGGTGCGATCACAGATACGCAGTATTTT
CASSPQGAITDTQYF
>TRBD1|TRBJ2-3|TRBV19|many
TGTGCCAGTAGTGACAGGGGAAGATCAGATACGCAGTATTTT
CASSDRGRSDTQYF
>TRBD1|TRBJ1-1|TRBV6-4|.
TGTGCCAGCAGTTTGACAGGGAGCACTGAAGCTTTCTTT
CASSLTGSTEAFF
>.|TRBJ1-1|TRBV10-2|.
TGCGCCAGCAGTGAGCGGACCAAGGGGGCTGAAGCTTTCTTT
CASSERTKGAEAFF
>.|TRBJ1-4|TRBV7-2|.
TGTGCCAGCAGCTTAGGGACAGTAGAAAAACTGTTTTTT
CASSLGTVEKLFF
>TRBD1|TRBJ2-3|TRBV7-3|.
TGTGCCAGCAGCTCGACAGGGCTCAGCACAGATACGCAGTATTTT
CASSSTGLSTDTQYF
>.|TRBJ1-2|TRBV6-5|.
TGTGCCAGCAGTACCGGACAGCTTAACTATGGCTACACCTTC
CASSTGQLNYGYTF